These T cell receptor beta chains were read from a single sample in a study of blood T cells in healthy people across ages. Via MiXCR, TCRdb re-called the 5' RACE reads, giving one row per CDR3 protein. Here the sample spans over 500,000 distinct CDR3 sequences, more than 45% being singletons. The sequenced sample was blood. Receptors originate from a woman older than 75 in good health. Both conserved end residues are part of each CDR3. Expanded clones get a size class; other rows say once, few or many, or leave the size out.

clone_size: NA
v_call: TRBV29-1
j_call: TRBJ2-4
cdr3_aa: CSVGGIKNIQYF

clone_size: few
v_call: TRBV27
j_call: TRBJ2-5
cdr3_aa: CASSYKGGWETQYF

clone_size: many
v_call: TRBV4-1
j_call: TRBJ2-5
cdr3_aa: CASSSGTSGNQETQYF

clone_size: NA
v_call: TRBV28
j_call: TRBJ1-5
cdr3_aa: CASSFRGQTQHF

clone_size: NA
v_call: TRBV5-1
j_call: TRBJ2-1
cdr3_aa: CASSLLGGVYNEQFF

clone_size: few
v_call: TRBV4-1
j_call: TRBJ2-2
cdr3_aa: CASSQGFQGGTGELFF

clone_size: NA
v_call: TRBV2
j_call: TRBJ2-5
cdr3_aa: CASSRDRGWDEQYF

clone_size: few
v_call: TRBV4-1
j_call: TRBJ2-2
cdr3_aa: CASSQAERVGELFF

clone_size: many
v_call: TRBV29-1
j_call: TRBJ2-3
cdr3_aa: CSVTKNADTQYF

clone_size: many
v_call: TRBV20-1
j_call: TRBJ2-3
cdr3_aa: CSARIGSGADTQYF

clone_size: many
v_call: TRBV28
j_call: TRBJ1-1
cdr3_aa: CASSLGQHTEAFF

clone_size: few
v_call: TRBV3-1
j_call: TRBJ1-1
cdr3_aa: CASSQDPGARMAFF

clone_size: NA
v_call: TRBV6-1
j_call: NA
cdr3_aa: CASRSQGWSAYEQYF

clone_size: NA
v_call: TRBV7-4
j_call: NA
cdr3_aa: CASSAINEQYF

clone_size: NA
v_call: TRBV12-3/TRBV12-4
j_call: NA
cdr3_aa: CASSPSGQGYRKTQFF

clone_size: NA
v_call: TRBV6-4
j_call: TRBJ2-1
cdr3_aa: CASSSSGGSNEQFF

clone_size: NA
v_call: TRBV12-3/TRBV12-4
j_call: TRBJ2-2
cdr3_aa: CASSPQSGAGRTGELFF

clone_size: once
v_call: TRBV3-1
j_call: TRBJ1-1
cdr3_aa: CASSPRTASNTEAFF

clone_size: many
v_call: TRBV3-1
j_call: TRBJ1-6
cdr3_aa: CASSPGTQSPLHF

clone_size: many
v_call: TRBV12-3/TRBV12-4
j_call: TRBJ2-5
cdr3_aa: CASSPPGETQYF